Each of the 5 T cell receptor beta chains below was sequenced from the same sample in a study of blood T cell repertoires in COVID-19. The repertoire was sequenced with immunoSEQ multiplex PCR; TCRdb's copy has only in-frame clones and lacks some. Among some 200,000 clones, approximately 80% were seen once, and the ten largest hold over 10%. The sample comprised peripheral blood. The origin of the receptors is a human donor in a cohort sampled during active COVID-19.

The V and J genes are TRBV27 and TRBJ1-1, with 7 bases that match TRBD1. Germline CDR1 reads MNHEY; CDR2 reads SMNVEV (reference sequence). V lost 2 bases and J lost 7; bases outside the gene matches: 4. The CDR3 sequence is 13 residues long. CDR3 amino acids: CASSLPDRVEAFF. The CDR3 DNA reads as TGTGCCAGCAGTTTACCCGACAGGGTTGAAGCTTTCTTT.

The chain joins TRBV3-1 (or the pseudogene TRBV3-2) to TRBJ2-7, with D hard to call. With 6 bases removed from V and 7 bases from J, the gap between germline ends came to 13 bases. Germline V CDR1 and CDR2: LGHDT, YNNKEL (reference sequence). The CDR3 is 12 residues long. CDR3 residues: CASSPSPLEQYF. The DNA for the CDR3 is TGTGCCAGCAGTCCGTCCCCACTAGAGCAGTACTTC.

The rearrangement joins TRBV15 to TRBJ2-6; TRBD1 matches 9 bases. CDR3 length: 18 residues. Trimming cost V 0 bases and J 1 base; bases outside gene matches: 4. Germline V CDR1 and CDR2: LNHNV, YYDKDF (reference sequence). The CDR3 region has the DNA TGTGCCACCAGCAGAGATGGACAGGGGTATTCTGGGGCCAACGTCCTGACTTTC. Its translation: CATSRDGQGYSGANVLTF.

The rearrangement joins TRBV20-1 to TRBJ2-3; 7 nucleotides line up with TRBD2. Germline CDR1 and CDR2: DFQATT and SNEGSKA (reference sequence). This CDR3 comprises 14 residues. The J segment lost 1 base and the V segment lost 3 bases, leaving 4 bases of the junction unmatched. The CDR3 loop is CSASRAGGTDTQYF. CDR3 nucleotides: TGCAGTGCTAGTAGGGCGGGAGGCACAGATACGCAGTATTTT.

V usage is TRBV28 and J usage is TRBJ2-7, with TRBD2 matching 7 bases. Germline V CDR1 and CDR2: MDHEN, SYDVKM. The ends lost 3 bases at V and 5 bases at J; junction bases unmatched: 10. The length of the CDR3 is 15 residues. Here the CDR3 DNA reads TGTGCCAGCAGTTTCTTGGCGGGAGCCCGGGACGAGCAGTACTTC. Translating gives CASSFLAGARDEQYF. Filled out from reference TRBV28 and TRBJ2-7, the complete variable domain reads DVKVTQSSRYLVKRTGEKVFLECVQDMDHENMFWYRQDPGLGLRLIYFSYDVKMKEKGDIPEGYSVSREKKERFSLILESASTNQTSMYLCASSFLAGARDEQYFGPGTRLTVT.